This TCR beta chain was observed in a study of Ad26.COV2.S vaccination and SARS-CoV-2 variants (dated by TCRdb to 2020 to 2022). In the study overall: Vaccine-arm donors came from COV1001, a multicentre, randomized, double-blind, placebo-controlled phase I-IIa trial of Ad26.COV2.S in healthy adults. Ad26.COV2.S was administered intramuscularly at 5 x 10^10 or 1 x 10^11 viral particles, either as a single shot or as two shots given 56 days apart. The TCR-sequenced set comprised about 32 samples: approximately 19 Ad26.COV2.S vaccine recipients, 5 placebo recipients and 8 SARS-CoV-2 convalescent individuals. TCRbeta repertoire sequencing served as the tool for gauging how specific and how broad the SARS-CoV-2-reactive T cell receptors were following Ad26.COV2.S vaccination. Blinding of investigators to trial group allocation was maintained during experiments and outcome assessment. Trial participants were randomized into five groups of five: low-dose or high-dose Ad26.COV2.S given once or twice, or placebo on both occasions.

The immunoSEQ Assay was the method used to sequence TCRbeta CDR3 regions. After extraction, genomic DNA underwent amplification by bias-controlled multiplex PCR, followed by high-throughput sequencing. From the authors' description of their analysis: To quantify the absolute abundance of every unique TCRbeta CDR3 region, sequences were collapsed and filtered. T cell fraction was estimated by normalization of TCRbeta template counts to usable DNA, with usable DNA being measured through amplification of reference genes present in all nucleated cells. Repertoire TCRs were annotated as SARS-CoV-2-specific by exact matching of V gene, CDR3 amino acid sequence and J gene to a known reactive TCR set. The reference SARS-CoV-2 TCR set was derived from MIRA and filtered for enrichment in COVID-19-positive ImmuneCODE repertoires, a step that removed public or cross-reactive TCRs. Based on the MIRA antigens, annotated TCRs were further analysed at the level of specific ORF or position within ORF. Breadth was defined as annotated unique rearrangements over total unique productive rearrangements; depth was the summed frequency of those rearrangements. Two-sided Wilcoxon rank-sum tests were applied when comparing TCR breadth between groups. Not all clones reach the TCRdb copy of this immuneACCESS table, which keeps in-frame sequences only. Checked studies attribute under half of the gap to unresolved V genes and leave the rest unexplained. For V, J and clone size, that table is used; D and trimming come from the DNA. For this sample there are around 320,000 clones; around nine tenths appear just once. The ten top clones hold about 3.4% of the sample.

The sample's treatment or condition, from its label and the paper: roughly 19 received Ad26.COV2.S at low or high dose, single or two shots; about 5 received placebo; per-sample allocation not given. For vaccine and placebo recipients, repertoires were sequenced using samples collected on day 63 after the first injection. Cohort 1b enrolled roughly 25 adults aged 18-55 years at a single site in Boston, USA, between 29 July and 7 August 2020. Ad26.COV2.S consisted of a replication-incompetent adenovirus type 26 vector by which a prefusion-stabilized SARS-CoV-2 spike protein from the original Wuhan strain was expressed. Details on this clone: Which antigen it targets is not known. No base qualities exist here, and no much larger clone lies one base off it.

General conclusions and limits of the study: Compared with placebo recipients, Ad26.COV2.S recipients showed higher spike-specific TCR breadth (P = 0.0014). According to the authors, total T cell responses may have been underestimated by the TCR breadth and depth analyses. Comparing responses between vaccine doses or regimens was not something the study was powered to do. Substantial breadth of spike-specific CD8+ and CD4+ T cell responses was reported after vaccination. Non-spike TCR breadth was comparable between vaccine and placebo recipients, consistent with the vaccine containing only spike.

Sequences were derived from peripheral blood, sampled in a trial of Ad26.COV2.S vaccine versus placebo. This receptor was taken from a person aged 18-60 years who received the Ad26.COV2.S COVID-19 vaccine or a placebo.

The CDR3 has the sequence CASSLGLAQETQYF. DNA sequence: TGCGCCAGCAGCTTGGGACTAGCCCAAGAGACCCAGTACTTC. The rearranged chain carries TRBV5-1 and TRBJ2-5; the central 7 bases match TRBD2. CDR1 and CDR2, per the germline V gene, are SGHRS and YFSETQ. The CDR3 covers 14 residues, taking in both the cysteine and the phenylalanine. Of all the DNA, just the CDR3 is kept, 42 bases in frame from base 1. The junction shows trimming of 0 bases on V and 1 base on J, and the gene matches do not reach 0 bases of it.